This section outlines one TCR beta chain sequence together with its context. This sample is part of a study of blood T cell repertoires in COVID-19. For the study at large: COVID-19 samples from acute and convalescent phases originated in the United States, Italy and Spain.

Followed over time, Seattle patients had been enrolled while infection was active. The CDR3 covers 16 residues. V was pared by 4 bases and J by 8 bases, with 23 bases between. Germline V gene lookup returns CDR1 LGHDT and CDR2 YNNKEL (reference sequence). In the study's own analysis: For nucleated cells, counts were estimated from reference gene primer amplification. The protocol was immunoSEQ multiplex PCR, while the TCRdb copy is restricted to in-frame clones and leaves out a portion. The V and J calls and the clone size are those of that table, but D and trimming were determined from the DNA. The sample shows approximately 70,000 clones, 91% of them seen only once.

This sequence joins TRBV3-1 (or the pseudogene TRBV3-2) and TRBJ1-2; D possibly corresponds to TRBD1 (6 bases). This receptor was obtained from a middle-aged man with COVID-19, enrolled during active disease. The sequenced material came from peripheral blood. This CDR3 reads CASSLHGTQGLEGYTF. In DNA, the CDR3 is TGTGCCAGCAGCCTCCATGGGACCCAGGGGCTGGAAGGCTACACCTTC.